This TCR beta chain was found in a study of memory CD4+ T cells and cytomegalovirus serostatus. Only a few counts were recorded for this clone. Its specificity is unknown. Repertoires were generated with immunoSEQ multiplex PCR, while TCRdb's copy carries only in-frame clones and drops some. The sample contains 40,000 or so clones, nearly 80% of which appear only once. The sort gate was single viable CD3+CD4+CD8-CD45RO+ cells for memory CD4+ T cells. Donors' CMV status reflects serum IgG against pp150, pp28, p38, p52. Total CD4+ T cells were enriched by CD4 positive selection. This CDR3 is 14 amino acids long. The V gene's germline CDR1 is SEHNR and CDR2 FQNEAQ (reference sequence). The ends were cut back, 5 bases at V and 4 bases at J, with 14 bases in the middle. General study points: CMV serostatus prediction reached median AUC approximately 0.95, or 0.91 with US-trained model.

Source material: memory CD4+ T cells from blood. The chain carries TRBV7-9 and TRBJ1-2, with TRBD1 as a possible D gene (6 bases). The TCR comes from an adult in good health and CMV-seronegative. The CDR3 protein is CASSPLRGGYGYTF. The CDR3 nucleotides are TGTGCCAGCAGCCCCCTCAGGGGTGGCTATGGCTACACCTTC.